One T cell receptor (beta chain) is described in this entry. The data are from a study of cytomegalovirus exposure and HLA in healthy donors. At sampling all donors were nominally healthy, likely with unrecorded immune exposures. Germline values: CDR1 MNHEY, CDR2 SMNVEV (reference sequence). CDR3 length: 14 amino acids. V lost 2 bases to trimming and J lost 3 bases, with 10 bases between them. PCR amplification relied on 60 Vbeta primers (plus 13 Jbeta primers). Original data processing: Later reanalysis found around 74 million unique TCR beta chains, around 10 million of them shared. The data were produced by immunoSEQ multiplex PCR, yet TCRdb's version contains in-frame clones alone and is incomplete. V and J calls and clone size are those listed in that table; D and trimming were worked out from the DNA. Of approximately 70,000 clones in the sample, 65% to 75% are singletons; the top ten hold over 8.5%.

The rearrangement joins TRBV27 to TRBJ2-5; maybe TRBD1 (6 bases). The sequencing sample was made of PBMCs. This sequence was found in a woman in her sixties in good health and CMV-seropositive. This CDR3 is CASSLRSGEETQYF. CDR3 DNA sequence: TGTGCCAGCAGTTTAAGGTCAGGGGAAGAGACCCAGTACTTC.